The text below deals with one TCR beta chain. What it recognizes is unknown. Data came from immunoSEQ multiplex PCR; TCRdb stores just in-frame clones and leaves some out. The sample includes tens of thousands of clones, 90% to 95% of them seen just once. This specimen belongs to a study of T cell responses to AZD1222 COVID-19 vaccine. The CDR3 covers 11 residues. CDR1 is MNHNY, CDR2 SVGAGI, per germline (reference sequence). The germline V and J ends were trimmed by 6 bases and 5 bases, with 7 bases remaining between them. Study results and caveats: Dominant CD4 TCR responses targeted spike regions 160-218 and 743-854.

The sequenced sample was peripheral blood, obtained on day 0 of MenACWY control vaccination. The sequence came from an adult in good health. The chain has TRBV6-6 and TRBJ2-5, with D possibly being TRBD1 (5 bases). CDR3 nucleotide sequence: TGTGCCAGCAGCAACAGGGAGACCCAGTACTTC. This translates into CASSNRETQYF.